A single sample is the source of the 26 T cell receptor beta chains below, sequenced in a study of blood T cell repertoires in COVID-19. Assay used: immunoSEQ multiplex PCR; TCRdb lists only in-frame clones, some missing. The sample comprises hundreds of thousands of clones, around 90% of which are singletons, and 2% to 2.5% rests with the top ten. The material sequenced was PBMCs or T cells enriched from blood (not recorded which). The source of these receptors is a woman aged 60-75 years in a cohort exposed to, infected with or recovered from COVID-19 (not recorded which).

The chain joins TRBV6-5 to TRBJ1-2, with D maybe TRBD1 (5 bases). The length of the CDR3 is 14 residues. Germline loops: CDR1 MNHEY, CDR2 SVGAGI. V lost 6 bases to trimming and J lost 6 bases, with 17 bases between them. The chain's CDR3 is CASRDGRDLHGYTF. DNA for the CDR3: TGTGCCAGCAGGGACGGGCGGGACTTACATGGCTACACCTTC.

The J gene is TRBJ1-4, the V gene TRBV19, with 8 positions matching TRBD1. Germline lookup yields CDR1 LNHDA and CDR2 SQIVND (reference sequence). Germline trimming cut 9 bases from V and 4 bases from J; bases unmatched to any gene: 13. The CDR3 has 16 residues. CDR3 residues: CASRDLLRGLNEKLFF. CDR3 coding DNA: TGTGCCAGCCGAGACCTTCTCAGGGGGCTTAATGAAAAACTGTTTTTT.

The CDR3 DNA sequence: TGTGCCAGTTTCCCGACATTTTCTAATGAAAAACTGTTTTTT. Amino acid sequence: CASFPTFSNEKLFF. The chain is built from TRBV19 and TRBJ1-4; no clear D gene. The V end lost 8 bases, the J end lost 3 bases, and 13 bases lay between the germline ends. The CDR3 sequence is 14 residues long. Per germline, CDR1 LNHDA and CDR2 SQIVND (reference sequence).

The CDR3 loop reads CASSVEVGGLSTDTQYF. CDR3 nucleotides: TGTGCCAGCAGCGTAGAGGTGGGAGGACTGAGCACAGATACGCAGTATTTT. This rearrangement joins TRBV9 to TRBJ2-3; tentative D call: TRBD2 (6 bases). The CDR3 contains 17 residues. Germline V gives CDR1 SGDLS, CDR2 YYNGEE. Trimming removed 0 bases from V and 0 bases from J, with 14 bases in between.

The chain is built from TRBV5-8 and TRBJ2-5; 13 bases match TRBD2. The CDR3 covers 17 residues. The V and J ends lost 0 bases and 9 bases, in that order; junction bases with no gene match: 11. Germline lookup yields CDR1 SGHTS and CDR2 YDEGEE. The CDR3 DNA is TGTGCCAGCAGCTTGGAGCGGACTAGCGGGAGTGCGGCGCCCCAGTACTTC. Its protein is CASSLERTSGSAAPQYF.

The chain carries TRBV28 and TRBJ1-4; TRBD1 aligns across 9 bases. The CDR3 sequence is 14 residues long. Trimming took 7 bases from V and 7 from J; bases not matched to a gene: 7. CDR1 is MDHEN and CDR2 is SYDVKM in the germline V gene. The CDR3 nucleotides are TGTGCCAGCACCTCCGGGACAGGGTTTGAAAAACTGTTTTTT. This gives the protein CASTSGTGFEKLFF.

The chain joins TRBV4-3 to TRBJ2-7, with a weak D call TRBD1 (8 bases). The CDR3 is made up of 16 amino acids. The ends were cut back, 4 bases at V and 2 bases at J, with 18 bases in the middle. The germline gives CDR1 LGHNA, CDR2 YSLEER. The CDR3 loop reads CASSPGRQGTTYEQYF. CDR3 DNA: TGCGCCAGCAGCCCTGGTCGACAGGGGACTACCTACGAGCAGTACTTC.

The J gene is TRBJ2-5, the V gene TRBV19; 10 bases agree with TRBD2. Unmatched junction bases numbered 10, after V lost 6 bases and J lost 6 bases. CDR1 LNHDA and CDR2 SQIVND come from the germline V gene (reference sequence). The CDR3 totals 15 residues. CDR3 loop: CASRDGSGRVQTQYF. Written as DNA, the CDR3 is TGTGCCAGTAGGGATGGAAGCGGGAGGGTCCAGACCCAGTACTTC.

The rearrangement joins TRBV19 to TRBJ2-7; TRBD1 aligns across 9 bases. Trimming cost V 1 base and J 2 bases; bases outside gene matches: 9. The CDR3 is 17 amino acids. CDR1 is LNHDA and CDR2 is SQIVND in the germline V gene (reference sequence). For the CDR3, the DNA is TGTGCCAGTAGTATAGCCCCCCTCGGACAGGGGCCCTACGAGCAGTACTTC. Residues: CASSIAPLGQGPYEQYF.

This chain joins TRBV24-1 and TRBJ2-2; D perhaps matches TRBD1 (7 bases). V was trimmed by 3 bases and J by 5 bases, leaving 18 bases between them. Germline values: CDR1 KGHDR, CDR2 SFDVKD. The CDR3 contains 17 residues. The CDR3 region is CATSDVLRGEVTGELFF. DNA of the CDR3: TGTGCCACCAGTGATGTCCTCAGGGGGGAGGTGACCGGGGAGCTGTTTTTT.

The chain recombines TRBV9 with TRBJ2-1, with TRBD2 matching over 9 bases. Germline loops: CDR1 SGDLS, CDR2 YYNGEE. This CDR3 contains 13 residues. V lost 4 bases to trimming and J lost 9 bases; unmatched junction nucleotides: 5. CDR3 sequence: CASSPGTSLEQFF. In DNA, the CDR3 is TGTGCCAGCAGCCCAGGGACTAGCCTTGAGCAGTTCTTC.

This clone appeared a few times. The chain recombines TRBV6-5 with TRBJ1-4; D not certain. V dropped 6 bases and J dropped 0 bases, with 11 bases sitting between them. Germline CDR1 reads MNHEY; CDR2 reads SVGAGI. The CDR3 sequence is 15 residues long. The DNA of the CDR3 is TGTGCCAGCAGGACCCTGGGCTCAACTAATGAAAAACTGTTTTTT. Its translation is CASRTLGSTNEKLFF.

This rearrangement joins TRBV18 to TRBJ1-1; no clear D gene. CDR3 length: 12 residues. Between the trimmed V and J ends, which lost 3 bases and 6 bases, there was a span of 8 bases. Looked up from germline, CDR1 is KGHSH and CDR2 is LQKENI. This CDR3 is CASSPEGAEAFF. In DNA, the CDR3 is TGTGCCAGCTCACCGGAGGGAGCTGAAGCTTTCTTT. The whole variable domain, remainder taken from reference TRBV18 and TRBJ1-1, is NAGVMQNPRHLVRRRGQEARLRCSPMKGHSHVYWYRQLPEEGLKFMVYLQKENIIDESGMPKERFSAEFPKEGPSILRIQQVVRGDSAAYFCASSPEGAEAFFGQGTRLTVV.

This rearrangement joins TRBV11-3 to TRBJ2-2; the match to TRBD1 covers 11 bases. CDR3 length equals 15 residues. The J segment lost 8 bases and the V segment lost 5 bases, leaving 7 bases of the junction unmatched. Per the germline V gene, CDR1 is SGHNT and CDR2 is YENEEA. As DNA, the CDR3 is TGTGCCAGCAGCCCAGGACAGGGGGCGTCGGGGGAGCTGTTTTTT. Encoded protein: CASSPGQGASGELFF.

This sequence joins TRBV6-5 and TRBJ1-2; TRBD1 is a possible D gene (5 bases). CDR1 MNHEY and CDR2 SVGAGI come from the germline V gene. The CDR3 extends over 13 amino acids. Deletions cut 0 bases from V and 6 bases from J, with 8 bases between. CDR3 DNA: TGTGCCAGCAGTTACTCAGCGGGGGATGGCTACACCTTC. Amino acids: CASSYSAGDGYTF.

V and J are TRBV7-2 and TRBJ2-5; 12 nucleotides align to TRBD1. V was clipped by 6 bases and J by 4 bases; unmatched bases: 9. Germline CDR1 is SGHTA and CDR2 is FQGNSA. The CDR3 loop spans 16 amino acids. CDR3 sequence (DNA): TGTGCCAGCAGACCCAGAGGGGACAGGGGGCGAGAGACCCAGTACTTC. Translated: CASRPRGDRGRETQYF.

This chain uses TRBV4-1 with TRBJ2-7; D is unresolved. Trimming left V 4 bases short and J 2 bases short, with 9 bases between. The CDR3 is made up of 13 amino acids. CDR1 and CDR2 (germline): MGHRA, YSYEKL. The CDR3 reads CASSLDTAYEQYF. The DNA for the CDR3 is TGCGCCAGCAGCCTTGACACAGCCTACGAGCAGTACTTC.

This chain links TRBV5-8 with TRBJ1-1; D possibly corresponds to TRBD1 (6 bases). Germline V CDR1 and CDR2: SGHTS, YDEGEE. Trimming removed 4 bases at V and 0 bases at J, with 16 bases between. This CDR3 region has 16 residues. CDR3 in DNA: TGTGCCAGCAGCCCAGGACAGTTTTTAATGAACACTGAAGCTTTCTTT. It yields the protein CASSPGQFLMNTEAFF. Based on the CDR3 plus reference TRBV5-8 and TRBJ1-1, the full variable domain is EAGVTQSPTHLIKTRGQQATLRCSPISGHTSVYWYQQALGLGLQFLLWYDEGEERNRGNFPPRFSGRQFPNYSSELNVNALELEDSALYLCASSPGQFLMNTEAFFGQGTRLTVV.

This sequence joins TRBV5-1 and TRBJ2-1, with 7 bases lining up with TRBD2. This CDR3 spans 16 amino acids. V trimming: 2 bases; J trimming: 6 bases; junction bases outside the gene matches: 11. The germline V gene has CDR1 SGHRS and CDR2 YFSETQ. Here the CDR3 DNA reads TGCGCCAGCAGCTTTAGCCCCGCAGCGGGGCTCAATGAGCAGTTCTTC. It translates to CASSFSPAAGLNEQFF.

The chain uses TRBV7-9 and TRBJ2-5, with 11 bases fitting TRBD1. The V gene's germline CDR1 is SEHNR and CDR2 FQNEAQ (reference sequence). Trimming at V came to 3 bases and at J to 4 bases, leaving 4 bases not matched to a gene. The CDR3 consists of 15 residues. This chain's CDR3 is CASSFWTGGPETQYF. The CDR3 nucleotides are TGTGCCAGCAGCTTTTGGACAGGGGGCCCAGAGACCCAGTACTTC.

The rearrangement links TRBV4-1 to TRBJ1-1, with D uncertain. V lost 1 base to trimming and J lost 2 bases, with 5 bases between them. Germline V gives CDR1 MGHRA, CDR2 YSYEKL. The CDR3 has 13 amino acids. The CDR3 sequence: CASSQAQNTEAFF. CDR3 sequence (DNA): TGCGCCAGCAGCCAAGCCCAAAACACTGAAGCTTTCTTT.

This chain links TRBV18 with TRBJ2-5; D is possibly TRBD2 (5 bases). V was trimmed by 5 bases and J by 10 bases, leaving 11 bases between them. Germline V CDR1 and CDR2: KGHSH, LQKENI. The CDR3 has 11 residues. CDR3 sequence (DNA): TGTGCCAGCTCATCGGGGTTCGGCCAGTACTTC. Translation gives CASSSGFGQYF. The full variable domain, with the rest looked up from reference TRBV18 and TRBJ2-5, is NAGVMQNPRHLVRRRGQEARLRCSPMKGHSHVYWYRQLPEEGLKFMVYLQKENIIDESGMPKERFSAEFPKEGPSILRIQQVVRGDSAAYFCASSSGFGQYFGPGTRLLVL.

The gene calls are TRBV29-1 and TRBJ2-7, with D possibly being TRBD1 (8 bases). V lost 4 bases and J lost 7, with 11 bases in between. The germline CDR1 and CDR2 sequences are SQVTM and ANQGSEA. The CDR3 runs 11 residues. The DNA of the CDR3 is TGCAGCGTTGCACAGGGGGGGGAGCAGTACTTC. This sequence encodes CSVAQGGEQYF.

This clone was counted between two and nine times. The chain employs TRBV4-1 and TRBJ2-1, with a tentative D call TRBD2 (6 bases). V lost 4 bases to trimming and J lost 0 bases, with 16 bases between them. The germline CDR1 and CDR2 sequences are MGHRA and YSYEKL. This CDR3 has 17 residues. In DNA, the CDR3 is TGCGCCAGCAGCCTCGGGGGTGCAGAAAGCTCCTACAATGAGCAGTTCTTC. Translating it yields CASSLGGAESSYNEQFF.

The rearrangement uses TRBV27 and TRBJ2-2, with 7 bases identical to TRBD1. CDR3 length: 14 residues. Germline CDR1 reads MNHEY; CDR2 reads SMNVEV (reference sequence). V dropped 3 bases and J dropped 4; count of bases not matched to a gene: 2. This chain's CDR3 is CASSLRGLTGELFF. The CDR3 nucleotides are TGTGCCAGCAGTTTGAGGGGGCTCACCGGGGAGCTGTTTTTT.

This clone was recorded only once. This chain connects TRBV2 to TRBJ1-2, with D unresolved. V was trimmed by 6 bases and J by 4 bases, leaving 12 bases between them. The CDR3 spans 13 residues. Germline CDR1 reads SNHLY; CDR2 reads FYNNEI. CDR3 sequence (DNA): TGTGCCAGCAGCCGCACAGAGACCTATGGCTACACCTTC. Translation gives CASSRTETYGYTF.